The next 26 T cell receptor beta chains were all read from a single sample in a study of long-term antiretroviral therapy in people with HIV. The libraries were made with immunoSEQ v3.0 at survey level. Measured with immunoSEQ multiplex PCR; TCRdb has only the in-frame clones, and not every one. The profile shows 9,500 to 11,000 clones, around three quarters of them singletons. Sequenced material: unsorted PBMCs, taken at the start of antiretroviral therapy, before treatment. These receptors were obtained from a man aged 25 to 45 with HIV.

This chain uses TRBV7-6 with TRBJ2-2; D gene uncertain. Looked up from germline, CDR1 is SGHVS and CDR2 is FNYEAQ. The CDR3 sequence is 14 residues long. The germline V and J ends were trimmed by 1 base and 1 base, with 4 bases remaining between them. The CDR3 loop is CASSLDQNTGELFF. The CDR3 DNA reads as TGTGCCAGCAGCTTAGATCAGAACACCGGGGAGCTGTTTTTT.

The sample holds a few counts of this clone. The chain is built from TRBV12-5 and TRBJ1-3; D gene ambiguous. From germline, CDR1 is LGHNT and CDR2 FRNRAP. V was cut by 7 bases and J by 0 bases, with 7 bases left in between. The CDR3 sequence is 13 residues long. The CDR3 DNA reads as TGTGCTAGTGCCCTTCACTCTGGAAACACCATATATTTT. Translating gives CASALHSGNTIYF.

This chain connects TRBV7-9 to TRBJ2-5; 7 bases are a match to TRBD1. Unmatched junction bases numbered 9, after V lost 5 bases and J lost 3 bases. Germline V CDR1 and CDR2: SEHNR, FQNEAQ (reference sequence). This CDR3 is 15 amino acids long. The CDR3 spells CASSKPHDREETQYF. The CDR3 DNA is TGTGCCAGCAGCAAACCGCACGACAGGGAAGAGACCCAGTACTTC.

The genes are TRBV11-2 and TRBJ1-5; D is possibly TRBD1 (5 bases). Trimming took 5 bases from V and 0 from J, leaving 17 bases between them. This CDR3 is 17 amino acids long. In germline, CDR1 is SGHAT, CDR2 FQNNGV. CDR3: CASSPSDRAYSNQPQHF. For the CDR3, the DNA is TGTGCCAGCAGCCCAAGTGACAGAGCCTATAGCAATCAGCCCCAGCATTTT. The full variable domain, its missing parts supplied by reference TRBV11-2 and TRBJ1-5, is EAGVAQSPRYKIIEKRQSVAFWCNPISGHATLYWYQQILGQGPKLLIQFQNNGVVDDSQLPKDRFSAERLKGVDSTLKIQPAKLEDSAVYLCASSPSDRAYSNQPQHFGDGTRLSIL.

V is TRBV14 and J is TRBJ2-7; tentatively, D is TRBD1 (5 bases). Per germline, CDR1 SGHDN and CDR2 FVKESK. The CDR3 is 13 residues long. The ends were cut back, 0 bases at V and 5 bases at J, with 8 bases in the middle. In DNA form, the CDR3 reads TGTGCCAGCAGCCAAGATGAAGGGGACGAGCAGTACTTC. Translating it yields CASSQDEGDEQYF.

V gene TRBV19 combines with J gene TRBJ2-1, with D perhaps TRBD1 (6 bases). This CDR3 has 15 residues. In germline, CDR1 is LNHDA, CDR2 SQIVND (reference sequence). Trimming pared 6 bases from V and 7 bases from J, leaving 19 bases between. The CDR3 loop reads CASRVGGHLLNEQFF. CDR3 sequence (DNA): TGTGCCAGTAGAGTAGGGGGACATCTTTTGAATGAGCAGTTCTTC.

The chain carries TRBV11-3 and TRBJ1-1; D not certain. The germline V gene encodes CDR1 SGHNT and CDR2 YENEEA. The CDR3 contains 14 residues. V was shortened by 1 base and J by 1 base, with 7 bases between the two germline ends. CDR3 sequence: CASSLGPANTEAFF. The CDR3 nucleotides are TGTGCCAGCAGCTTAGGTCCAGCGAACACTGAAGCTTTCTTT. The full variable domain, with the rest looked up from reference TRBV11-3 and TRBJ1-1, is EAGVVQSPRYKIIEKKQPVAFWCNPISGHNTLYWYLQNLGQGPELLIRYENEEAVDDSQLPKDRFSAERLKGVDSTLKIQPAELGDSAVYLCASSLGPANTEAFFGQGTRLTVV.

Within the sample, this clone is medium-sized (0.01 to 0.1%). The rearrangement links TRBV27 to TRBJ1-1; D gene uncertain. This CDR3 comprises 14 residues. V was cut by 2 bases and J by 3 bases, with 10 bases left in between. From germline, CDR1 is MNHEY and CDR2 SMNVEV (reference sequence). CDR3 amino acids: CASSLGPRDTEAFF. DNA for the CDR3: TGTGCCAGCAGTTTAGGCCCCCGGGACACTGAAGCTTTCTTT.

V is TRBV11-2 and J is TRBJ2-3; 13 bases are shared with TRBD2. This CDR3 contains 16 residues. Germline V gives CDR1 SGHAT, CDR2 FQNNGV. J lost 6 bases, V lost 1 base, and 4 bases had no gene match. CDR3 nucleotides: TGTGCCAGCAGCTTAGTAGGACTAGCGGGGGTTGATACGCAGTATTTT. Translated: CASSLVGLAGVDTQYF.

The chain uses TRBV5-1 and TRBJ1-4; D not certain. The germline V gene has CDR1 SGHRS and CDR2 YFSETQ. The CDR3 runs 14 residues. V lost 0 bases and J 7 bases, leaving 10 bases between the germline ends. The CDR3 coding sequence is TGCGCCAGCAGCTTGGGGGTAATGGGTGAAAAACTGTTTTTT. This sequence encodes CASSLGVMGEKLFF.

The CDR3 protein is CASSLDPGPTEQYF. The CDR3 DNA sequence: TGTGCCAGCAGCTTAGACCCGGGACCGACCGAGCAGTACTTC. The genes are TRBV7-9 and TRBJ2-7; D tentatively fits TRBD1 or TRBD2 (5 bases each). CDR3 length: 14 amino acids. CDR1 and CDR2 from the germline V gene are SEHNR and FQNEAQ (reference sequence). With 1 base removed from V and 6 bases from J, the gap between germline ends came to 13 bases.

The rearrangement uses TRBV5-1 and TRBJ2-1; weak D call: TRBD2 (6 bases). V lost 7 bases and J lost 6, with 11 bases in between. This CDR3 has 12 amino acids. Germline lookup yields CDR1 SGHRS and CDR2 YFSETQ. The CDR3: CASLDSGNEQFF. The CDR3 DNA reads TGCGCCAGCCTGGATAGCGGCAATGAGCAGTTCTTC.

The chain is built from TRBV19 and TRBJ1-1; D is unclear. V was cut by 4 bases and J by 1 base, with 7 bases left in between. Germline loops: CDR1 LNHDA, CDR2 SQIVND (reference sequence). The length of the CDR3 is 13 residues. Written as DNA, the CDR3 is TGTGCCAGTAGTACCCAGAGGAACACTGAAGCTTTCTTT. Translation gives CASSTQRNTEAFF.

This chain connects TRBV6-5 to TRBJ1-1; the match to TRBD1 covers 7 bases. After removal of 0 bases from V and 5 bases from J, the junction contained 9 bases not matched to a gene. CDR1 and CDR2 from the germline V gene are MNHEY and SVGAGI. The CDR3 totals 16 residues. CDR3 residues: CASSYSIGDSGTEAFF. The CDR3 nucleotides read TGTGCCAGCAGTTACTCGATCGGGGACAGCGGGACTGAAGCTTTCTTT.

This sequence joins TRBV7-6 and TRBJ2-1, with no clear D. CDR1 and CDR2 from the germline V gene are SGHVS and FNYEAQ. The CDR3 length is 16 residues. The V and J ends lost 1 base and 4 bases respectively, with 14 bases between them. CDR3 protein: CASSLVGVALYNEQFF. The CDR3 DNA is TGTGCCAGCAGCTTAGTTGGGGTAGCATTGTACAATGAGCAGTTCTTC.

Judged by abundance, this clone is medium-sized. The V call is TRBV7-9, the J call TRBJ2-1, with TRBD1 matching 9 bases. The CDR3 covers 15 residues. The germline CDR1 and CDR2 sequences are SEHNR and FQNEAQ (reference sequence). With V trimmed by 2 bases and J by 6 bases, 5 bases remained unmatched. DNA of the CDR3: TGTGCCAGCAGCTTATGGGACAGGGATGCCAATGAGCAGTTCTTC. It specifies CASSLWDRDANEQFF.

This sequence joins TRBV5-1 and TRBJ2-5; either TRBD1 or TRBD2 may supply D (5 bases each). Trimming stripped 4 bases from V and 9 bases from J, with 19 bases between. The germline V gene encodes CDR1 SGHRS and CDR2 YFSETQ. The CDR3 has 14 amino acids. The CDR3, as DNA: TGCGCCAGCAGCCCCAGGGACGGATACGAGGCCCAGTACTTC. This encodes CASSPRDGYEAQYF.

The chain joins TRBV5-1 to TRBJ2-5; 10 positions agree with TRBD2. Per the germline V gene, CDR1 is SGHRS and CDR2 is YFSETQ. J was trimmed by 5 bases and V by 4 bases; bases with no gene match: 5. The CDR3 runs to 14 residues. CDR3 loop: CASSPLAGVETQYF. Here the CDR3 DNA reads TGCGCCAGCAGCCCGCTAGCGGGGGTTGAGACCCAGTACTTC.

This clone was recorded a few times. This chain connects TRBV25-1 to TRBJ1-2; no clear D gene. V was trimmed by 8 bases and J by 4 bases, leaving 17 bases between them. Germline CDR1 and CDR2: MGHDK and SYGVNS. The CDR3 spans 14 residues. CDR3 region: CASQKEGTLYGYTF. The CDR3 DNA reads TGTGCCAGCCAAAAGGAGGGAACCCTCTATGGCTACACCTTC.

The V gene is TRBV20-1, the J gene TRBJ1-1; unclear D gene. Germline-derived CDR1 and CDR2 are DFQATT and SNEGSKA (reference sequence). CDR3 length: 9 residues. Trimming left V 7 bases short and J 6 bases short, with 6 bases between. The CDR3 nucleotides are TGCAGTGGGGCGGCTGAAGCTTTCTTT. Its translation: CSGAAEAFF.

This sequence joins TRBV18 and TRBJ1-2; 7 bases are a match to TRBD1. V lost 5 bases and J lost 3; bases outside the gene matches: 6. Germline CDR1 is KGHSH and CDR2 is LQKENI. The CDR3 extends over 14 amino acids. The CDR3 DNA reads TGTGCCAGCTCATTAGACAGGGACTACTATGGCTACACCTTC. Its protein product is CASSLDRDYYGYTF.

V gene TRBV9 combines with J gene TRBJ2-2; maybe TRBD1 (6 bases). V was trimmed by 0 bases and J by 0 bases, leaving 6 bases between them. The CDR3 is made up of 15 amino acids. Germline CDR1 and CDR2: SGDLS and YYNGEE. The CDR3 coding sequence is TGTGCCAGCAGCGTAGGACAGGCGAACACCGGGGAGCTGTTTTTT. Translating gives CASSVGQANTGELFF.

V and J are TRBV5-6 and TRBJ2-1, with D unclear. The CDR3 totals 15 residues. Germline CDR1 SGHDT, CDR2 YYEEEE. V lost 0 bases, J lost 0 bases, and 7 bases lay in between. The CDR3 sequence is CASSLGHNSYNEQFF. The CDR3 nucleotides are TGTGCCAGCAGCTTGGGCCATAACTCCTACAATGAGCAGTTCTTC. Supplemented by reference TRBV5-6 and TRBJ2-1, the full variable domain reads DAGVTQSPTHLIKTRGQQVTLRCSPKSGHDTVSWYQQALGQGPQFIFQYYEEEERQRGNFPDRFSGHQFPNYSSELNVNALLLGDSALYLCASSLGHNSYNEQFFGPGTRLTVL.

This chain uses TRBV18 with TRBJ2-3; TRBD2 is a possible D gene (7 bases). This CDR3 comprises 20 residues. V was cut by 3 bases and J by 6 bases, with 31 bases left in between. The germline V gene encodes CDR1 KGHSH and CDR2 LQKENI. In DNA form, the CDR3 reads TGTGCCAGCTCACCCCCCGGCGGGGGCCCCTGGGACTCCCCTTCCGATACGCAGTATTTT. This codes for CASSPPGGGPWDSPSDTQYF.

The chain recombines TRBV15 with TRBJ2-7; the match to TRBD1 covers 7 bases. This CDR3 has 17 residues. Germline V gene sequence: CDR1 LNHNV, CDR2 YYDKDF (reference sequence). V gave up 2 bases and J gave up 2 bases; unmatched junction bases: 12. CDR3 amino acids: CATSRTTWGRGTYEQYF. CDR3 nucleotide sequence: TGTGCCACCAGCAGAACTACATGGGGCAGGGGGACCTACGAGCAGTACTTC.

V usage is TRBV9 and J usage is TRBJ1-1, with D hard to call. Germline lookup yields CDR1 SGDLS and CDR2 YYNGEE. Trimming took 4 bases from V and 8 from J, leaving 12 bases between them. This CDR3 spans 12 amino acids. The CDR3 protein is CASSSRTGEAFF. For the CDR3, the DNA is TGTGCCAGCAGCTCCCGGACCGGGGAAGCTTTCTTT.